This T cell receptor (beta chain) was retrieved from a study of cytomegalovirus exposure and HLA in healthy donors. Broader study findings: Reported results showed that the classifier diagnosed cytomegalovirus status with high specificity and sensitivity.

This CDR3 has 14 amino acids. CDR1 is LGHNA, CDR2 YSLEER, per germline. The V end lost 4 bases, the J end lost 4 bases, and 13 bases lay between the germline ends. Participants comprised healthy donors of bone marrow. This clone was observed a handful of times. Antigen specificity is unknown. In the PCR, 60 Vbeta and 13 Jbeta primers were used. TCRdb keeps only in-frame clones here, not all; method: immunoSEQ multiplex PCR. The data show about 180,000 clones, roughly 80% seen once. V gene TRBV4-3 combines with J gene TRBJ1-1; D is possibly TRBD1 (6 bases). The source of this sequence is a man in his thirties or forties in good health and CMV-seropositive. Material for sequencing was PBMCs. CDR3 region: CASSPQGVGTEAFF. The CDR3 DNA reads TGCGCCAGCAGCCCACAGGGCGTCGGCACTGAAGCTTTCTTT.